Detailed here is one T cell receptor (beta chain). Its cognate antigen has yet to be identified. No quality values exist for individual bases; no much larger clone is one base distant. The data stem from a study of long-term antiretroviral therapy in people with HIV (dated by TCRdb to between 2021 and 2024). Background on the whole study: Collection of the earliest samples took place about a decade ahead of the 2015 WHO recommendation for immediate ART, at a time when ART was typically delayed until CD4 counts fell. A retrospective serial study tested whether changes in peripheral blood TRB repertoire composition and diversity were associated with ART initiation and durable HIV suppression. A total of roughly 200 cryopreserved PBMC samples came from a few dozen adults with confirmed HIV infection and were collected serially over a mean of roughly 6 years (range 1-12). Of the roughly 30 participants with HIV, about a dozen were female. Test extractions of a monoclonal T-cell line alongside approximately 34 polyclonal samples showed no cross-contamination during QIAcube processing.

What the study reported, not specific to this receptor: The samples span the years 2004 to 2017, and the ART regimens used may be less effective than current regimens. Inferences about post-ART repertoire changes are limited because no data were available on ART adherence, viral resistance or therapy changes. Since PBMC availability was limited, sequencing covered only the TCR beta chain, with no alpha chain pairing. Expanded TRB clones identified before ART initiation dominated the repertoire across all time points, though the dominance fluctuated and decreased in many PLHIV after ART. Starting ART was linked to a significant rise in TRB diversity, yet even with long-term ART the diversity remained significantly lower than in transplant donor controls. HIV repertoires had narrower CDR3 length ranges than controls, and the network structure suggested an antigen-experienced repertoire that shifted only slightly toward naive after ART. Unsorted PBMC were profiled instead of sorted CD4+ and CD8+ T cells because pre-ART samples had limited cell numbers.

The immunoSEQ hsTCRB v3.0 assay was used at survey level resolution for TRB variable region sequencing. A depth of about 35,000-55,000 T-cell genomes per sample was targeted for TRB sequencing. An Illumina MiSeq with a v3 150-cycle kit was used to sequence the pooled TRB libraries. The study's own analysis went as follows. Repertoire analysis ran in R within a reproducible Nextflow workflow covering QC, data transformation and analysis. LymphoSeq2, an R package for AIRR-Seq data exploration, was used to implement custom analyses. Several samples yielding fewer than 5000 total TRB sequences were excluded, leaving 188 analyzed HIV repertoires. Of the 188 retained HIV repertoires, roughly 61 were collected before and more than 120 after ART initiation. Each repertoire was downsampled to 5000 TRB nucleotide sequences, and summary statistics were averaged across 100 downsampling iterations. TRB sequences were retained for analysis only if CDR3 regions of at least seven amino acids were present. Two measures captured diversity: a Shannon entropy-derived clonality score and the Gini coefficient. In the repertoire networks, any two of the top 5000 CDR3 amino acid sequences were connected whenever the two sequences differed by an edit distance of one. For TRB CDR3 amino acid sequences, GLIPH2 was used to predict antigen specificity groups and MHC restriction. To flag known associations with CMV, EBV, HIV or tissue antigens, CDR3 amino acid sequences were compared against VDJdb and McPAS-TCR. Pre-ART, post-ART and control groups were compared with Wilcoxon signed-rank tests and Holm-Bonferroni correction. Entries here come from immuneACCESS through TCRdb and include only in-frame sequences with V and J called. Some clones fail to appear in such tables; in the studies checked, an unresolved V gene covers under half of the shortfall, and the cause of the remainder is unknown. The V and J calls and clone size are taken from that table; D and trimming were inferred from the DNA. The sample table shows approximately 37,000 clones, and roughly 87% are seen once. Jointly, the top ten make up around 5.9% of the sample.

Inclusion was restricted to participants for whom at least one PBMC sample before ART initiation and at least two post-ART samples were available. All participants with HIV were treated in the United States of America. Before DNA extraction, cryopreserved samples of about 0.9-11 million PBMC were thawed and washed. At the time of the earliest PBMC sample for each participant with HIV, ages ranged from about 20 to 54 years. Each participant contributed PBMC samples from 1-4 timepoints before ART initiation and 2-8 timepoints after ART initiation, with a median of 7 samples. Serial HIV viral load, CD4+ T-cell count, ART history and demographic data were obtained for every participant. Using a Qiagen kit on a QIAcube, genomic DNA was extracted from unsorted PBMC, with samples processed in batches of 12. Sequences SGDLS (CDR1) and YYNGEE (CDR2) are obtained from the germline V gene. V lost 0 bases and J lost 3 bases; the stretch between them is 9 bases long. The CDR3 starts with the cysteine, ends with the phenylalanine, and has 14 residues. The entry retains the CDR3 DNA only, 42 bases that are in frame from base 1.

The sequence derives from a man between 18 and 29 years old with HIV. This chain joins TRBV9 to TRBJ1-1, and the D gene may be TRBD1, 6 bases matching. Sequencing was performed on unsorted PBMCs, taken 1 year after starting antiretroviral therapy. The CDR3 region has the sequence CASSVGGGDTEAFF. Here is the DNA: TGTGCCAGCAGCGTAGGGGGGGGCGACACTGAAGCTTTCTTT.